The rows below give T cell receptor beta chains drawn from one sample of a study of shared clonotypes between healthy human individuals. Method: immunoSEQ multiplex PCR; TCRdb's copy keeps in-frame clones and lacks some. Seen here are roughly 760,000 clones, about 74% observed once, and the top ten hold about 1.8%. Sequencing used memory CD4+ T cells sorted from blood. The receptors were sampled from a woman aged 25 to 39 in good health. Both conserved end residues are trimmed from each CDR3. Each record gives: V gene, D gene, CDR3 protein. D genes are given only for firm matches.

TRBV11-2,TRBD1,ASSSLDGVQGARGYT
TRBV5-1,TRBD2,ASSLTGTREGSGELF
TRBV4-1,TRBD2,ASSHGLAGGLRSYNEQF
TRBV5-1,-,ASSLTDGAVTQY
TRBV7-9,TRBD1,ASSRQGGTDTQY
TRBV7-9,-,ASSLTGFNEQF
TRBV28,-,ASSLATTDYGYT
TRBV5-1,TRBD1,ASSPTGTGAEAF
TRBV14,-,ASSQDRRTPQY
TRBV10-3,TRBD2,AISGGIAGGRYEQY
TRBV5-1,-,ASSLGAGGRNTEAF
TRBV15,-,ATSRDPEGLTDTQY
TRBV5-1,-,ASSQGQRLNTEAF
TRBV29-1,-,SARTGQETQY
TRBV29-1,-,SVVEGGRHPEKLF
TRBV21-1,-,ASSKAWPSNEQF
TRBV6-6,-,ASSTQGGSNTGELF
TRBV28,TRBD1,ASTTDRAEQF
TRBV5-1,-,ASSLAGAPDTQY
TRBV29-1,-,SVGRDGETQY
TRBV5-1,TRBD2,ASSLGTSEANEQF
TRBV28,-,ASSFTGFGGNTEAF
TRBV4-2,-,ASSPVGPLGGNSYEQY
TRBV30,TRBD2,AWTSGSYEQY
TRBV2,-,ASRGQPSNTGELF
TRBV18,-,ASSPSHDYTGELF
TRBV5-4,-,ASSLRGGELF
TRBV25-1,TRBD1,ASGRTGEYTEAF
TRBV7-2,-,ASSPTQVPSQY
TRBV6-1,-,ASRKQDYTGQY
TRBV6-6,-,ASSYTQEGTEAF
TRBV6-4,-,ASSYEQY
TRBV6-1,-,ACGPPDSNQPQH
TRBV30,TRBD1,AWNDRGGQPQH
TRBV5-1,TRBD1,ASSSGTEGQPQH
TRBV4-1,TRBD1,ASSGMGAGGNEQF
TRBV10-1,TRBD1,ASSPGQGGEQY
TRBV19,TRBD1,ASSMGGSGTGVGYT
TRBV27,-,ASSSRPPLTGVSYGYT
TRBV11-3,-,ASSAGELHEQF
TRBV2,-,ASSGDESTGNTIY
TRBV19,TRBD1,ASRTGTGGNEQF
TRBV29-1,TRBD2,SVAASGGSYNEQF
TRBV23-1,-,ASSQYIRTESNYGYT
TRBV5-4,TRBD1,ASSYGDRGPYNEQF
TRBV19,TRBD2,ASSGSSSGTYEQY